One sample yielded the 13 T cell receptor beta chains listed below, sequenced in a study of T cells in Graves' hyperthyroidism and ophthalmopathy. Using RNA transcripts as the source, TCR beta CDR3 regions were amplified. During a first-round RT-PCR of the TCR CDR3, the HTBI primer set was used. MiXCR, applied by TCRdb to the multiplex PCR reads, yields one record per CDR3 protein. The sample carries hundreds of thousands of distinct CDR3 sequences, around 14% recorded once. The sequenced sample was blood. These receptors originate from a woman between 25 and 40 years old with Graves' hyperthyroidism that later progressed to Graves' ophthalmopathy.

There are many counts of this clonotype. The chain couples TRBV28 to TRBJ1-1; a weak D match, TRBD1 (6 bases). The germline V and J ends were trimmed by 5 bases and 1 base, with 11 bases remaining between them. The CDR3 totals 14 residues. CDR1 is MDHEN and CDR2 is SYDVKM in the germline V gene. CDR3 in DNA: TGTGCCAGCAGTGATCTAGGGGGGAACACTGAAGCTTTCTTT. Protein sequence: CASSDLGGNTEAFF.

In this sample, this clonotype turned up many times. The chain combines TRBV20-1 with TRBJ2-7; the D gene is possibly TRBD1 (6 bases). CDR1 is DFQATT, CDR2 SNEGSKA, per germline (reference sequence). The CDR3 is 13 residues long. V lost 0 bases and J lost 9, with 15 bases in between. CDR3 loop: CSAREVGQSRQYF. The CDR3 region has the DNA TGCAGTGCTAGAGAAGTGGGACAAAGCAGGCAGTACTTC.

This clonotype was counted many times. This chain links TRBV30 with TRBJ2-1; TRBD2 matches 10 bases. The CDR3 extends over 14 amino acids. The junction had 6 bases not matched to a gene; V was cut back by 2 bases and J by 8 bases. Germline V gene lookup returns CDR1 GTSNPN and CDR2 SVGIG (reference sequence). Here the CDR3 reads CAWSPGTSAHEQFF. Written as DNA, the CDR3 is TGTGCCTGGAGTCCCGGGACTAGCGCCCATGAGCAGTTCTTC.

There are many counts of this clonotype. The genes are TRBV6-2 or TRBV6-3 and TRBJ2-1; 7 bases are shared with TRBD1. The CDR3 is 16 residues long. Germline trimming cut 10 bases from V and 7 bases from J; bases unmatched to any gene: 19. Germline V gene sequence: CDR1 MNHEY, CDR2 SVGEGT. This CDR3 is CATSAPRQGRGNEQFF. CDR3 bases: TGTGCCACCTCAGCCCCGAGACAGGGTCGGGGTAATGAGCAGTTCTTC.

This clonotype was seen repeatedly, ten times or more. The chain carries TRBV11-2 and TRBJ2-3, with a possible D match to TRBD2 (5 bases). Trimming left V 4 bases short and J 2 bases short, with 7 bases between. The CDR3 has 13 amino acids. CDR1 is SGHAT, CDR2 FQNNGV, per germline. The CDR3 here is CASSWGDTDTQYF. CDR3 nucleotides: TGTGCCAGCAGCTGGGGAGACACAGATACGCAGTATTTT. The whole variable domain, remainder taken from reference TRBV11-2 and TRBJ2-3, is EAGVAQSPRYKIIEKRQSVAFWCNPISGHATLYWYQQILGQGPKLLIQFQNNGVVDDSQLPKDRFSAERLKGVDSTLKIQPAKLEDSAVYLCASSWGDTDTQYFGPGTRLTVL.

This clonotype appeared many times. The chain recombines TRBV28 with TRBJ1-1; unclear D gene. Germline CDR1 MDHEN, CDR2 SYDVKM. CDR3 size: 11 residues. The germline V and J ends were trimmed by 3 bases and 7 bases, with 6 bases remaining between them. The CDR3 DNA reads TGTGCCAGCAGTTTCATGTATGAAGCTTTCTTT. Translated: CASSFMYEAFF. Complete variable domain (other parts from reference TRBV28 and TRBJ1-1): DVKVTQSSRYLVKRTGEKVFLECVQDMDHENMFWYRQDPGLGLRLIYFSYDVKMKEKGDIPEGYSVSREKKERFSLILESASTNQTSMYLCASSFMYEAFFGQGTRLTVV.

This clonotype showed up just a few times. This chain connects TRBV5-1 to TRBJ2-1; 7 positions agree with TRBD1. Germline CDR1 is SGHRS and CDR2 is YFSETQ. V lost 3 bases, J lost 6 bases, and 18 bases stayed unmatched. This CDR3 region has 18 residues. CDR3 protein: CASSYTGQVPSSGNEQFF. The CDR3 coding sequence is TGCGCCAGCAGCTATACAGGACAGGTGCCATCGTCTGGCAATGAGCAGTTCTTC.

Worth noting for this clonotype: A much larger clonotype is one base distant, so this may be a read error. The chain has TRBV27 and TRBJ2-7, with a weak D call TRBD1 (6 bases). The germline V gene has CDR1 MNHEY and CDR2 SMNVEV (reference sequence). This CDR3 has 13 residues. The CDR3 loop reads CAISLSDSYEQYF. CDR3 bases: TGTGCCATCAGTTTATCGGACAGCTACGAGCAGTACTTC.

This clonotype occurred many times. The rearrangement uses TRBV7-2 and TRBJ2-1, with D possibly TRBD2 on 5 matching bases. The CDR3 totals 14 residues. Deletions cut 0 bases from V and 5 bases from J, with 8 bases between. Germline-derived CDR1 and CDR2 are SGHTA and FQGNSA. CDR3 coding DNA: TGTGCCAGCAGCTTAGCCCAGCGGAACAATGAGCAGTTCTTC. Its protein product is CASSLAQRNNEQFF.

In this sample, this clonotype turned up many times. This chain joins TRBV2 and TRBJ2-1; TRBD2 agrees at 11 bases. This CDR3 comprises 15 residues. The germline gives CDR1 SNHLY, CDR2 FYNNEI. J gave up 4 bases and V 8 bases, and 7 bases lay outside the gene matches. CDR3 coding DNA: TGTGCCAGCGGTGGTGGGACTAGCGGTTACAATGAGCAGTTCTTC. It is translated as CASGGGTSGYNEQFF.

This clonotype was observed at least ten times. The chain joins TRBV10-3 to TRBJ1-6; unclear D gene. The V end was cut by 0 bases, the J end by 5 bases, with 14 bases between. This CDR3 is 17 amino acids long. Germline CDR1 and CDR2: ENHRY and SYGVKD. The CDR3: CAISESIGGANNSPLHF. In nucleotides, the CDR3 is TGTGCCATCAGTGAGTCGATTGGCGGAGCTAATAATTCACCCCTCCACTTT.

This clonotype showed up many times. This chain connects TRBV29-1 to TRBJ2-7; 12 bases agree with TRBD2. Germline values: CDR1 SQVTM, CDR2 ANQGSEA. This CDR3 spans 14 amino acids. The V gene end was trimmed by 6 bases and the J gene end by 0 bases; junction bases not matched to a gene: 3. The DNA of the CDR3 is TGCAGCGTGAAGGGACTAGCGGGCTCCTACGAGCAGTACTTC. As protein: CSVKGLAGSYEQYF.

This clonotype has a handful of counts. The chain is built from TRBV19 and TRBJ2-1, with D perhaps given as TRBD1 or TRBD2 (5 bases each). The V end was cut by 7 bases, the J end by 7 bases, with 11 bases between. Germline V gene lookup returns CDR1 LNHDA and CDR2 SQIVND (reference sequence). There are 12 residues in the CDR3. The CDR3 nucleotides read TGTGCCAGTACCTTAGGGACGAATGAGCAGTTCTTC. Its translation is CASTLGTNEQFF.